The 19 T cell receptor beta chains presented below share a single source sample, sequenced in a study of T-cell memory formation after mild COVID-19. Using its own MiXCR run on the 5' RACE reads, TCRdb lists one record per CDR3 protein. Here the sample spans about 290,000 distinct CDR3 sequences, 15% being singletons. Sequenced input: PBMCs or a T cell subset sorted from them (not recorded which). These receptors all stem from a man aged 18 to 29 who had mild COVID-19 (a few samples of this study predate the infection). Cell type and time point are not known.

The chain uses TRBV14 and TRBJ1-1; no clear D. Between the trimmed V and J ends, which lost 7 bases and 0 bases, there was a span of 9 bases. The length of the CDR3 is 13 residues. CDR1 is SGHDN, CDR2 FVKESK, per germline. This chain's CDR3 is CASKNSLNTEAFF. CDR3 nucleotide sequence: TGTGCCAGCAAGAACAGTTTGAACACTGAAGCTTTCTTT.

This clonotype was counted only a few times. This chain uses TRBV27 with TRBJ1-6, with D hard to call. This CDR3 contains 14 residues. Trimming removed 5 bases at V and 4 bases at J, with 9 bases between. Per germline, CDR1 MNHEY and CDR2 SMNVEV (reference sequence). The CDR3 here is CASSQSWYNSPLHF. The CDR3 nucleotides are TGTGCCAGCAGTCAGTCGTGGTATAATTCACCCCTCCACTTT.

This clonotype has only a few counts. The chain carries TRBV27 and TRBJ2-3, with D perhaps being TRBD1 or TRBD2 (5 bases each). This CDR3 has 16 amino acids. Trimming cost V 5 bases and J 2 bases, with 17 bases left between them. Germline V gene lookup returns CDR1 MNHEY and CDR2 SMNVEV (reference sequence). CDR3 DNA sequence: TGTGCCAGCAGTACATCGGGACGGAAGATCACAGATACGCAGTATTTT. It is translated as CASSTSGRKITDTQYF.

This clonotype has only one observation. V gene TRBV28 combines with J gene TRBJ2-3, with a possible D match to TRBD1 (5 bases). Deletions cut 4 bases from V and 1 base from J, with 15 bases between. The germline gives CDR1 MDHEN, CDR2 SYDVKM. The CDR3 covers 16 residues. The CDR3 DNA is TGTGCCAGCAGTTCGACTGACAGCCGAGGCACAGATACGCAGTATTTT. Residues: CASSSTDSRGTDTQYF.

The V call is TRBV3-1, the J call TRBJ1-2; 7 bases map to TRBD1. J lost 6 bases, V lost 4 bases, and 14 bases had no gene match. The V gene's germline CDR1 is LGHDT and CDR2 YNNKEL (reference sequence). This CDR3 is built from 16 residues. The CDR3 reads CASSPQVEDRYHGYTF. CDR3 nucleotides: TGTGCCAGCAGCCCTCAGGTTGAGGACAGGTATCATGGCTACACCTTC.

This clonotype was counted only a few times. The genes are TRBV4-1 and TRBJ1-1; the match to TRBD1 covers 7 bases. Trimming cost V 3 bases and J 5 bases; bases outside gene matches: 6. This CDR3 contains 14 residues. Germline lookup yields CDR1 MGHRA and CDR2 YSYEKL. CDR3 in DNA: TGCGCCAGCAGCCATTTAGGGGGCGAAACTGAAGCTTTCTTT. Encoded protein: CASSHLGGETEAFF.

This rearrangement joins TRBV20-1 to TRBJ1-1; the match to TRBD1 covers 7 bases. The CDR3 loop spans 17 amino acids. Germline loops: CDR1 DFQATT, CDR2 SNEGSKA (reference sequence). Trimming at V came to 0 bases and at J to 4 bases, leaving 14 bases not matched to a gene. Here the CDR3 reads CSARDGVVKGGRTEAFF. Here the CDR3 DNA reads TGCAGTGCTAGAGATGGTGTTGTAAAAGGGGGCCGCACTGAAGCTTTCTTT.

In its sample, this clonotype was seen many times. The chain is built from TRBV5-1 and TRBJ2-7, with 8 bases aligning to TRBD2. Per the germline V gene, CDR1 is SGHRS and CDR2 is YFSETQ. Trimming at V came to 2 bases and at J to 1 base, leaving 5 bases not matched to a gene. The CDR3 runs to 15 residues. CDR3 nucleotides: TGCGCCAGCAGCTTCGGCGGGGGGCATTCCTACGAGCAGTACTTC. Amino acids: CASSFGGGHSYEQYF.

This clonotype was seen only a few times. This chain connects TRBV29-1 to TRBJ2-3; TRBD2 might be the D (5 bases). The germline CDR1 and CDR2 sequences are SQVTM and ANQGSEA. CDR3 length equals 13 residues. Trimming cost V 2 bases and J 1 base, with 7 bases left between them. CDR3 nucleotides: TGCAGCGTTGAATGGCGGGGCACAGATACGCAGTATTTT. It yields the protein CSVEWRGTDTQYF.

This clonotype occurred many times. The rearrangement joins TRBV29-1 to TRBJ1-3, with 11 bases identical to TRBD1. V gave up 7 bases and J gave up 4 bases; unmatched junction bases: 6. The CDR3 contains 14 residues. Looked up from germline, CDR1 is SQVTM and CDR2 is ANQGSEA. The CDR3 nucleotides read TGCAGCGCCGGACAGGGGGCGTCGGGAAACACCATATATTTT. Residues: CSAGQGASGNTIYF.

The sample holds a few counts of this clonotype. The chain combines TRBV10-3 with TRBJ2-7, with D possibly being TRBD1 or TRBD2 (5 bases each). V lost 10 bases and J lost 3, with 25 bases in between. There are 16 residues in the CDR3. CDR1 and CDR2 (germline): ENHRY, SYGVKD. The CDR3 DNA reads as TGTGCCAGTGGGAGCTTTAATCGCAGGGCCTACTACGAGCAGTACTTC. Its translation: CASGSFNRRAYYEQYF.

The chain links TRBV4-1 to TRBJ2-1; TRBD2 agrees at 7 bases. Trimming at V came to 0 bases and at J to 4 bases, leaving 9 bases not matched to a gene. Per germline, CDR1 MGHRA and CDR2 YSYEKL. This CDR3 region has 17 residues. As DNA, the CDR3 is TGCGCCAGCAGCCAAGAAAGCGGGACCGAGGGATACAATGAGCAGTTCTTC. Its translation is CASSQESGTEGYNEQFF.

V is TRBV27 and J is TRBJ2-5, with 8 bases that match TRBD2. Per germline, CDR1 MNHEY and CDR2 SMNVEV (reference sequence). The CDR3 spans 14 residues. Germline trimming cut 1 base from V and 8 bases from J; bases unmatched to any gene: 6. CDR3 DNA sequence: TGTGCCAGCAGTTTATTAACTAGCGGTGACACCCAGTACTTC. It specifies CASSLLTSGDTQYF.

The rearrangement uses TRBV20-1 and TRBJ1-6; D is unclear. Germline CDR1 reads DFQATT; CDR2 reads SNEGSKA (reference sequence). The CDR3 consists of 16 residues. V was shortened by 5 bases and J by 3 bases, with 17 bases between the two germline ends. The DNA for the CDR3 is TGCAGTGCTCCCGAGCGGGCAGGACTCTATAATTCACCCCTCCACTTT. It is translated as CSAPERAGLYNSPLHF.

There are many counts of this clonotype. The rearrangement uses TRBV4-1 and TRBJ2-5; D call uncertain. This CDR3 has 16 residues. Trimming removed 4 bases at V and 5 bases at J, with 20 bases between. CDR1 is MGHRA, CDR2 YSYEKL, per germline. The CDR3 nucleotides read TGCGCCAGCAGCCGACCCTCGGGTCTGATTTTGGAGACCCAGTACTTC. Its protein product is CASSRPSGLILETQYF.

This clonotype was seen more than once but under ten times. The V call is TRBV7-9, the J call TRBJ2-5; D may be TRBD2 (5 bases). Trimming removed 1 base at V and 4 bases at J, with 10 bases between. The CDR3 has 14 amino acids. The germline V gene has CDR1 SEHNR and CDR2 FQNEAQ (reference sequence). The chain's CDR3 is CASSLVGEGETQYF. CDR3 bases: TGTGCCAGCAGCTTAGTGGGAGAGGGAGAGACCCAGTACTTC. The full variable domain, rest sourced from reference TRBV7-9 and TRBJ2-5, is DTGVSQNPRHKITKRGQNVTFRCDPISEHNRLYWYRQTLGQGPEFLTYFQNEAQLEKSRLLSDRFSAERPKGSFSTLEIQRTEQGDSAMYLCASSLVGEGETQYFGPGTRLLVL.

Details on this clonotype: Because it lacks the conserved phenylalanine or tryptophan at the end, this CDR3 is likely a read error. The CDR3 bases are TGTGCCAGCAGCTTAGCGCAGGGCCGTCAGGAGACCCAGTACTTG. Amino acid sequence: CASSLAQGRQETQYL. The chain uses TRBV7-9 and TRBJ2-5; possible D gene TRBD1, 5 bases. Trimming removed 0 bases from V and 5 bases from J, with 13 bases in between. Per the germline V gene, CDR1 is SEHNR and CDR2 is FQNEAQ (reference sequence). The CDR3 has 15 residues.

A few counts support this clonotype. The CDR3 DNA reads TGTGCCAGCGCGGTCTCCCCAGTAATGAACACTGAAGCTTTCTTT. Its protein is CASAVSPVMNTEAFF. The V and J genes are TRBV28 and TRBJ1-1; no reliable D call. Trimming stripped 8 bases from V and 0 bases from J, with 16 bases between. From germline, CDR1 is MDHEN and CDR2 SYDVKM. CDR3 length: 15 amino acids.

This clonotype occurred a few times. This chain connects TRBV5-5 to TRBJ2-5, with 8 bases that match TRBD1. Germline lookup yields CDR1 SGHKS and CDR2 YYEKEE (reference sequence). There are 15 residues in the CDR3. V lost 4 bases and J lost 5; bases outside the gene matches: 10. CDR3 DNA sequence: TGTGCCAGCAGCCAGTCCCCAGGGGGCTTTGAGACCCAGTACTTC. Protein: CASSQSPGGFETQYF.